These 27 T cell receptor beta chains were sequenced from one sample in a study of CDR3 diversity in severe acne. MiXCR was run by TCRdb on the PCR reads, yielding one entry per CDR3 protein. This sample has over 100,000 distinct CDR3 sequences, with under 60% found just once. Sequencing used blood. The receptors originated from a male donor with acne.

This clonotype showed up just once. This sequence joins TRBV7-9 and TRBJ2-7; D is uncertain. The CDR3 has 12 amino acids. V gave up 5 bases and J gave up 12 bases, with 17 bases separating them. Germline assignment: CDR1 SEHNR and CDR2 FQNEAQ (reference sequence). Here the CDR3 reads CASSLSLTEAYF. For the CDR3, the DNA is TGTGCCAGCAGCCTGTCGTTGACCGAGGCGTACTTC.

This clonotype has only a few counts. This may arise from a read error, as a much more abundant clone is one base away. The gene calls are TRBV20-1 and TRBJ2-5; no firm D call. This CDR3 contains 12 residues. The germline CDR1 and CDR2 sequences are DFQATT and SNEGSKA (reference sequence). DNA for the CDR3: TGCAGTGCGGTAGAGGACCAAGAGACCCAGTGCTTC. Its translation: CSAVEDQETQCF.

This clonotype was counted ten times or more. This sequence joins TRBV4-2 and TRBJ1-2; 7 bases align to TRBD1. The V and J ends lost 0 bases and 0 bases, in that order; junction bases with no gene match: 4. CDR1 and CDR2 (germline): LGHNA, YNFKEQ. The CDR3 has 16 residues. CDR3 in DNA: TGTGCCAGCAGCCAAGATGGACAGGAGACTAACTATGGCTACACCTTC. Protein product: CASSQDGQETNYGYTF.

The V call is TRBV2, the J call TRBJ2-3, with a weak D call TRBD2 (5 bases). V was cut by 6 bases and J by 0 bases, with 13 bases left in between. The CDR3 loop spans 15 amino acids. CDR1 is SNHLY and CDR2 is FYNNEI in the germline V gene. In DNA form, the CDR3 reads TGTGCCAGCAGCCCATCAGCGGCTAGCACAGATACGCAGTATTTT. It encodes CASSPSAASTDTQYF.

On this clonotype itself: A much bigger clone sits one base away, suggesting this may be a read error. The CDR3 DNA reads as TGTGCCAGTAGTCCGTCTAAAACCTCCTACGATGAGCAGTTCTTC. Translated: CASSPSKTSYDEQFF. The chain recombines TRBV19 with TRBJ2-1; D is undetermined. The CDR3 consists of 15 residues. Germline V gives CDR1 LNHDA, CDR2 SQIVND (reference sequence).

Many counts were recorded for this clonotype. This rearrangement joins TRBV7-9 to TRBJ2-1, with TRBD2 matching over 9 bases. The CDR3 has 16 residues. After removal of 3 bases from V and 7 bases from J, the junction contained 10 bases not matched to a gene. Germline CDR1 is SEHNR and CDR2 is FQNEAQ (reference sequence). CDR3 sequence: CASSLAGGGRVNEQFF. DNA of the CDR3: TGTGCCAGCAGCTTGGCCGGGGGCGGGAGGGTAAATGAGCAGTTCTTC. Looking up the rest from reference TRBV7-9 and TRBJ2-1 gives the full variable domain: DTGVSQNPRHKITKRGQNVTFRCDPISEHNRLYWYRQTLGQGPEFLTYFQNEAQLEKSRLLSDRFSAERPKGSFSTLEIQRTEQGDSAMYLCASSLAGGGRVNEQFFGPGTRLTVL.

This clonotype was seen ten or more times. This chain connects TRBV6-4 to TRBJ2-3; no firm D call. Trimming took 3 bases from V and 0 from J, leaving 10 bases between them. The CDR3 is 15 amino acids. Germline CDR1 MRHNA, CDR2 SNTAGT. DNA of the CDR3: TGTGCCAGCAGTGAAAAGGGAACTAGCACAGATACGCAGTATTTT. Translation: CASSEKGTSTDTQYF.

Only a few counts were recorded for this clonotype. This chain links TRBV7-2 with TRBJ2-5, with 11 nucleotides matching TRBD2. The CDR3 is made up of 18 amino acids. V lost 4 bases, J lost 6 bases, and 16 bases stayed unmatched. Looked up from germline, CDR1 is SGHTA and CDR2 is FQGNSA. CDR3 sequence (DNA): TGTGCCAGCAGCTCGGGGAGACTAGCGGGACTAGGGCAACAGACCCAGTACTTC. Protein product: CASSSGRLAGLGQQTQYF.

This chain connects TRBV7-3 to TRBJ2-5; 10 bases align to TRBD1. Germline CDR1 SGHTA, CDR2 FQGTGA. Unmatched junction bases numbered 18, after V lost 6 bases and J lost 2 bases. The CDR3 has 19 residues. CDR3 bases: TGTGCCAGCAGTTCGCCTCCGGGACAGGGGAGGGTTGCGCAAGAGACCCAGTACTTC. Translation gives CASSSPPGQGRVAQETQYF. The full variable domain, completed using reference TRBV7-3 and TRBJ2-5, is GAGVSQTPSNKVTEKGKYVELRCDPISGHTALYWYRQSLGQGPEFLIYFQGTGAADDSGLPNDRFFAVRPEGSVSTLKIQRTERGDSAVYLCASSSPPGQGRVAQETQYFGPGTRLLVL.

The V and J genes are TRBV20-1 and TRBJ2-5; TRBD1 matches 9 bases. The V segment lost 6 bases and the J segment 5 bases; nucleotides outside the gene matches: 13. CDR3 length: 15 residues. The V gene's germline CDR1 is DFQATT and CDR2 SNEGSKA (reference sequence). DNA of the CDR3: TGCAGTGCGTATTTCCGGAACAGGGGGCTCGAGACCCAGTACTTC. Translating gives CSAYFRNRGLETQYF.

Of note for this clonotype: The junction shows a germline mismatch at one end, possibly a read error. The CDR3 DNA is TGTGCCAGCAGTCCACAGTTCGGTAGCGGGAGAAATGAGCAGTTCTTC. This gives the protein CASSPQFGSGRNEQFF. This chain uses TRBV10-3 with TRBJ2-1, with 9 positions matching TRBD2. The V gene's germline CDR1 is ENHRY and CDR2 SYGVKD. This CDR3 region has 16 residues.

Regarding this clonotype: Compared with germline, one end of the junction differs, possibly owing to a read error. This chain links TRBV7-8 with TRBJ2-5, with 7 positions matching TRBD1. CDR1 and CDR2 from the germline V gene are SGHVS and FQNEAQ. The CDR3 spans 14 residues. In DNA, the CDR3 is TGCGCCAGCAGCTACAGACAGGGCCCCGAGACCCAGTACTTC. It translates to CASSYRQGPETQYF.

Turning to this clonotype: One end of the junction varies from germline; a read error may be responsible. The CDR3 nucleotides are TGCGCCAGCAGCTTAGGAAGGACAGCAGATACGCAGTATTTT. Translated: CASSLGRTADTQYF. The rearrangement joins TRBV7-2 to TRBJ2-3, with a possible D match to TRBD1 (6 bases). Germline values: CDR1 SGHTA, CDR2 FQGNSA. The CDR3 contains 14 residues.

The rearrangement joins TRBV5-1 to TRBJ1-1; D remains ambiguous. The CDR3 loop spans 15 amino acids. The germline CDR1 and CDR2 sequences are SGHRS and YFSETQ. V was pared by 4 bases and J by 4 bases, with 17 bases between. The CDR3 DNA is TGCGCCAGCAGCGTCCGGGGAGGGCGGAGCACTGAAGCTTTCTTT. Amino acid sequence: CASSVRGGRSTEAFF. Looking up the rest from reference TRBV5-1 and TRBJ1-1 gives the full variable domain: KAGVTQTPRYLIKTRGQQVTLSCSPISGHRSVSWYQQTPGQGLQFLFEYFSETQRNKGNFPGRFSGRQFSNSRSEMNVSTLELGDSALYLCASSVRGGRSTEAFFGQGTRLTVV.

The CDR3 spells CASRTTGDTGELFF. The CDR3 nucleotides read TGTGCCAGCCGGACTACAGGGGACACCGGGGAGCTGTTTTTT. The chain links TRBV6-1 to TRBJ2-2; a weak D match, TRBD1 (7 bases). The CDR3 runs 14 residues. Looked up from germline, CDR1 is MNHNS and CDR2 is SASEGT. With 8 bases removed from V and 3 bases from J, the gap between germline ends came to 13 bases.

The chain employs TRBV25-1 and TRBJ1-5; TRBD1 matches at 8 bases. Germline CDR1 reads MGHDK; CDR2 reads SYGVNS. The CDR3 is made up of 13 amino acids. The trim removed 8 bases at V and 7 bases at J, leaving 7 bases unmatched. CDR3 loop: CASGQGGGQPQHF. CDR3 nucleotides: TGTGCCAGCGGACAGGGAGGCGGGCAGCCCCAGCATTTT. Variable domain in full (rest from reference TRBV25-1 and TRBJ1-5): EADIYQTPRYLVIGTGKKITLECSQTMGHDKMYWYQQDPGMELHLIHYSYGVNSTEKGDLSSESTVSRIRTEHFPLTLESARPSHTSQYLCASGQGGGQPQHFGDGTRLSIL.

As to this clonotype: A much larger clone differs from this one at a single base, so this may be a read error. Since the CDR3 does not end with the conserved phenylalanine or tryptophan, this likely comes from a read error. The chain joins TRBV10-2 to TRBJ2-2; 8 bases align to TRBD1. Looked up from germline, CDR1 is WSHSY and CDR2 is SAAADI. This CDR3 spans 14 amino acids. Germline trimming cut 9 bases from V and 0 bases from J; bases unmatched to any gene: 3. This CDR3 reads CASRGQANTGELFL. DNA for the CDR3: TGCGCCAGTAGGGGACAGGCGAACACCGGGGAGCTGTTTTTA.

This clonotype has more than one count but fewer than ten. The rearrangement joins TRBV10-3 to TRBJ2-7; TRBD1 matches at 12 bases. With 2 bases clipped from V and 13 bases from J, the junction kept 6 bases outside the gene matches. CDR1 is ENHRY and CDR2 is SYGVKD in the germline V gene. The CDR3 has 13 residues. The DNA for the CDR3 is TGTGCCATCAGTGAGGCCGGGACAGGGGGCCAATACTTC. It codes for CAISEAGTGGQYF.

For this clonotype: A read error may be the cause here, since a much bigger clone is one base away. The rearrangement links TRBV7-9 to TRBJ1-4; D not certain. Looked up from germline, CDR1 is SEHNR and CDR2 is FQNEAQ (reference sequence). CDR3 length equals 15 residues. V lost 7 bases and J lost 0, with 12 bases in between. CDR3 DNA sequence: TGTGCCAGCACCCCTGGGAGGGCAACTAATGAAAAACTGTTTTTT. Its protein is CASTPGRATNEKLFF.

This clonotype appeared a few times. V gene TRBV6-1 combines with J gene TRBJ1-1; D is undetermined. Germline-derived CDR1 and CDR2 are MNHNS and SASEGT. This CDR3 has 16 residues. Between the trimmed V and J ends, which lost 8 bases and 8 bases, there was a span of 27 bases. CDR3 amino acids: CASGRDLRPPHGEAFF. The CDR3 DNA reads TGTGCCAGCGGCCGGGATCTACGACCTCCTCATGGAGAAGCTTTCTTT.

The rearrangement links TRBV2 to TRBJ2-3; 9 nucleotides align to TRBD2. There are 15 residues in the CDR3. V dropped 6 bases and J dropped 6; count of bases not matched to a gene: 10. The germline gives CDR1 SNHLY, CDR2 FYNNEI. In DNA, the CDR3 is TGTGCCAGCAGCTTGATAGCGGGAGTTAGGGATACGCAGTATTTT. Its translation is CASSLIAGVRDTQYF.

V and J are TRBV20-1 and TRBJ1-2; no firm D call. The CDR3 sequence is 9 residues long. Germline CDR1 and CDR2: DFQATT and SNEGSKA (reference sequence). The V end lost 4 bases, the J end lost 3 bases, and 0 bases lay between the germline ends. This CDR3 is CSANYGYTF. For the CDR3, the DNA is TGCAGTGCTAACTATGGCTACACCTTC.

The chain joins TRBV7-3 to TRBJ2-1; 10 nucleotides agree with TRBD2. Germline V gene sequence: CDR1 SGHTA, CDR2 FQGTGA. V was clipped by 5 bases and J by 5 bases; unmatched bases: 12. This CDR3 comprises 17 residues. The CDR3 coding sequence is TGTGCCAGCAGCCATCCCCAGCGGGAGGGCCTGAACAATGAGCAGTTCTTC. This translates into CASSHPQREGLNNEQFF. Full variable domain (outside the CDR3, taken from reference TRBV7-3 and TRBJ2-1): GAGVSQTPSNKVTEKGKYVELRCDPISGHTALYWYRQSLGQGPEFLIYFQGTGAADDSGLPNDRFFAVRPEGSVSTLKIQRTERGDSAVYLCASSHPQREGLNNEQFFGPGTRLTVL.

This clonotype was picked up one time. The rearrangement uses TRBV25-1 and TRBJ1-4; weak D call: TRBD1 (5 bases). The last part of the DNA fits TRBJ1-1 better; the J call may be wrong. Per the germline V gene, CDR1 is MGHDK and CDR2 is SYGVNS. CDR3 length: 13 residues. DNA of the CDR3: TGTGCCAGCAGTGAGTCCGGGACGGCTTATGCTTTCTTT. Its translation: CASSESGTAYAFF.

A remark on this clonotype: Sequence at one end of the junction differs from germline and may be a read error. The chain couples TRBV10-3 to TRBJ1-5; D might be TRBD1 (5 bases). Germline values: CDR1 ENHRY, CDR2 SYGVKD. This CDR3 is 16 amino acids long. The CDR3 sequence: CASSPGGLGFGQPQHF. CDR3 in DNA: TGTGCCAGCAGTCCCGGGGGACTCGGTTTCGGTCAGCCCCAGCATTTT.

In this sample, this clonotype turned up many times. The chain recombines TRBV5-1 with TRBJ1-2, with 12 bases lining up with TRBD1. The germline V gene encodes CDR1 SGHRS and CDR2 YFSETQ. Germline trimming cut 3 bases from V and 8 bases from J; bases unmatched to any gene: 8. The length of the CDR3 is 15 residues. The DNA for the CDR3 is TGCGCCAGCAGCTGGGAGGGACAGGGGGCGATCGGCTACACCTTC. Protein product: CASSWEGQGAIGYTF. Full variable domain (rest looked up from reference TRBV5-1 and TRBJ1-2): KAGVTQTPRYLIKTRGQQVTLSCSPISGHRSVSWYQQTPGQGLQFLFEYFSETQRNKGNFPGRFSGRQFSNSRSEMNVSTLELGDSALYLCASSWEGQGAIGYTFGSGTRLTVV.

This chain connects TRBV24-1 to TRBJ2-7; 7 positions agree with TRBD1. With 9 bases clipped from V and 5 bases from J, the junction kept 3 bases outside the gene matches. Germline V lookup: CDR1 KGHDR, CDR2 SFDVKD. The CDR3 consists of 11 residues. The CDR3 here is CATEDRNEQYF. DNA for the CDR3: TGTGCCACCGAGGACAGGAACGAGCAGTACTTC.